This T cell receptor (beta chain) stems from a study of blood T cell repertoires in COVID-19. Looking at the study overall: Some COVID-19 samples were acute and others convalescent; all came from the United States, Italy and Spain. Nucleic acid was either cDNA or gDNA, and it came from T cells, B-cell-depleted T cells, or PBMCs.

CDR1 is SNHLY and CDR2 is FYNNEI in the germline V gene. Between the trimmed V and J ends, which lost 0 bases and 7 bases, there was a span of 16 bases. The length of the CDR3 is 15 residues. This clone was seen once. Original processing notes: Quantification of nucleated cells was approximated via reference gene primer amplification. Assay: immunoSEQ multiplex PCR; the TCRdb copy retains only in-frame clones and omits some. That table supplies the V and J calls and clone size; D and trimming were determined from the DNA. This sample yields 50,000 to 65,000 clones, of which over 70% are seen a single time; 6.3% belongs to the top ten.

The sequence was collected from a human donor in a cohort sampled during active COVID-19. The material sequenced was peripheral blood. This rearrangement joins TRBV2 to TRBJ2-7; perhaps TRBD2 as D (5 bases). CDR3 bases: TGTGCCAGCAGTGAAGCGGGTACGCCAGAGGGAGAGCAGTACTTC. This codes for CASSEAGTPEGEQYF.